These T cell receptor beta chains were read from a single sample in a study of blood T cell repertoires in COVID-19. This table comes from immunoSEQ multiplex PCR, and its TCRdb copy is limited to in-frame clones, with some not included. Of more than 300,000 clones listed, about 93% are singletons. What was sequenced was peripheral blood. The receptors come from a woman aged 18-30 years who had recovered from COVID-19. Both conserved end residues are part of each CDR3. D genes are given only for firm matches.

V	J	D	CDR3	DNA
TRBV27	TRBJ1-6	TRBD1	CASSFSGTVYNSPLHF	TGTGCCAGCAGTTTCTCAGGGACAGTCTATAATTCACCCCTCCACTTT
TRBV6-2/TRBV6-3	TRBJ1-5	-	CASSPGSYNQPQHF	TGTGCCAGCAGCCCCGGGTCCTACAATCAGCCCCAGCATTTT
TRBV5-1	TRBJ1-2	TRBD1	CASSFSQGEWYGYTF	TGCGCCAGCAGCTTTTCACAGGGGGAGTGGTATGGCTACACCTTC
TRBV5-1	TRBJ2-1	TRBD2	CASSPGGGVGNEQFF	TGCGCCAGCAGCCCCGGGGGAGGGGTCGGGAATGAGCAGTTCTTC
TRBV4-3	TRBJ2-4	TRBD2	CASSQDWRAGGGQNIQYF	TGCGCCAGCAGCCAAGATTGGAGAGCGGGAGGGGGGCAAAACATTCAGTACTTC
TRBV19	TRBJ1-1	-	CASSIRGPTEAFF	TGTGCCAGTAGTATTAGAGGGCCCACTGAAGCTTTCTTT
TRBV27	TRBJ2-1	TRBD1	CASSLSGTGVGVYNEQFF	TGTGCCAGCAGTTTATCGGGGACAGGGGTGGGGGTTTACAATGAGCAGTTCTTC
TRBV5-1	TRBJ2-6	-	CASSRTSGDLSGANVLTF	TGCGCCAGCAGCCGGACTTCGGGCGACCTCTCTGGGGCCAACGTCCTGACTTTC
TRBV6-2/TRBV6-3	TRBJ1-5	-	CASSYSFWATGSNQPQHF	TGTGCCAGCAGTTACTCGTTCTGGGCCACTGGGAGCAATCAGCCCCAGCATTTT
TRBV5-8	TRBJ2-5	TRBD1	CASSGGQQETQYF	TGTGCCAGCAGCGGGGGACAGCAAGAGACCCAGTACTTC